This paragraph reports one T cell receptor (beta chain). Only a few counts were recorded for this clonotype. The specificity of this receptor is unknown. The input lacks base qualities; no much larger clone sits a single base away. The sample originates from a study of regulatory T cells in long-lasting Graves disease (dated by TCRdb to the early 2020s). For the study in its entirety: To count as having persistent Graves' disease, a patient had to have received antithyroid drug treatment for over 5 years with TSH receptor autoantibodies remaining persistently positive. Persistent Graves' disease patients were compared with newly diagnosed Graves' disease patients by peripheral blood TCR sequencing and RNA sequencing. Antithyroid drugs had been taken for approximately 10 years on average by persistent Graves' disease patients in the clinical cohort. A total of 33 samples were covered by TCR sequencing, comprising approximately 13 persistent and approximately 20 newly diagnosed Graves' disease patients. The study was registered as a clinical trial and conducted in China. Summary of the overall study and its limitations: Sequencing and analysis were restricted to the TCR beta chain. Persistent disease showed preferential use of TRBV28, TRBJ1-2 and TRBJ2-5, whereas newly diagnosed disease favored TRBV20-1 and TRBJ2-1. A larger number of public clonotypes was shared among persistent patients (approximately 2,600) than among newly diagnosed patients (roughly 970). Lower TCR Shannon entropy and fewer highly expanded clones were observed in persistent Graves' disease patients than in newly diagnosed patients, which suggested clonal expansion. The authors noted that the small sample size was a limitation that may lower accuracy. Because the primary lesion, thyroid tissue, could not be accessed, the study looked at peripheral blood alone.

For CDR1 and CDR2, the germline V gene lists SGHRS and YFSETQ. The trim is 0 bases for V and 2 bases for J, with a gap of 11 bases between the germline ends. From cysteine to phenylalanine, the CDR3 is 15 amino acids long. Of all the DNA, just the CDR3 is kept, 45 bases in frame from base 1. According to the study, the label for this sample's time point signals: persistent/refractory GD, antithyroid drugs over 5 years with positive TRAb. For both TCR sequencing and RNA sequencing, RNA was extracted from PBMCs using TRIzol. The diagnosis of Graves' disease followed American Thyroid Association guidelines. Patients were recruited from an endocrinology department in Xi'an, China. Each patient gave about 10 milliliters of peripheral blood, collected in an EDTA anticoagulant tube. Ficoll Paque Plus density gradient separation was used to isolate PBMCs, and no additional T cell sorting was done. An Agilent 2100 Bioanalyzer and agarose gel were used to check RNA quality, while a NanoDrop 2000 measured RNA concentration.

Library preparation employed multiplex PCR. The listed sequencing device is Illumina HiSeq 4000. CDR3 regions were amplified by Arm-PCR with iRepertoire HTBI primers to construct TCR beta libraries. Gel purification was performed on PCR products prior to sequencing. Regarding the original processing steps: Across samples, 60 to 80 TRBV and 13 to 15 TRBJ segments were identified and used for gene usage analysis of CDR3 amino acid clonotypes. COPE and FqMerger were used to merge filtered high-quality paired reads into contigs. BLAST was used to align contigs to IMGT TRBV, TRBD and TRBJ reference genes, and CDR3 was defined according to IMGT. Highly expanded clones were defined as clonotypes with a frequency above 0.1%. Shannon entropy was used to measure repertoire diversity, and the Gini coefficient was used to measure V-J evenness. Public clonotypes were defined as clonotypes shared by more than one individual. TCRdb reworked the public reads: Q25 trimming with fastp, MiXCR clone assembly, productive beta chains retained. When rows share a CDR3 protein, they turn into one entry using the most common DNA and genes. The V and J calls follow TCRdb's processing rather than the paper's. Across this sample there are about 470,000 distinct CDR3 sequences, with less than 25% seen only once. The biggest ten clones account for over 7.5% of the sample.

This receptor chain uses TRBV5-1 and TRBJ2-5; TRBD2 could be the D gene, as 6 bases match. The material sequenced was peripheral blood mononuclear cells (PBMCs), taken when the disease was refractory, from a patient treated with antithyroid drugs. This sequence was found in a female donor with Graves disease. The nucleotide sequence reads as follows: TGCGCCAGCAGCTTGGGCACTAGCCTACAAGAGACCCAGTACTTC. Its protein is CASSLGTSLQETQYF.